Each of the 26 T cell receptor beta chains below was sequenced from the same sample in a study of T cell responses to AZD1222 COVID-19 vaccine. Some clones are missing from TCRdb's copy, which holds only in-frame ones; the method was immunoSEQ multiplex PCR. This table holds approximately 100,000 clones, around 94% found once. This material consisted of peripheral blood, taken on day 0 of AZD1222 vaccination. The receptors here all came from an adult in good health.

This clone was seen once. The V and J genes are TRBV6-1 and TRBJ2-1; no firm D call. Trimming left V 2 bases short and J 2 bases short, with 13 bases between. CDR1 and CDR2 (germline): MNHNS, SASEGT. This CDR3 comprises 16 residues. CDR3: CASSEYSTNPYNEQFF. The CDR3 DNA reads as TGTGCCAGCAGTGAATACTCAACCAATCCCTACAATGAGCAGTTCTTC.

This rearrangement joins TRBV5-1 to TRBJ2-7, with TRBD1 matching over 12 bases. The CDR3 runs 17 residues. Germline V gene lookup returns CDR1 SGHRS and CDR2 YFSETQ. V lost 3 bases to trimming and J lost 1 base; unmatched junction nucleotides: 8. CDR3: CASSSPGQGAWSYEQYF. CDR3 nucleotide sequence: TGCGCCAGCAGCTCTCCGGGACAGGGGGCATGGTCCTACGAGCAGTACTTC.

The CDR3 DNA sequence: TGTGCCAGCACTCCCTTAAGGGGGAGGGAATCCTACAATGAGCAGTTCTTC. Translation gives CASTPLRGRESYNEQFF. This rearrangement joins TRBV27 to TRBJ2-1, with D perhaps TRBD2 (7 bases). Germline V gene lookup returns CDR1 MNHEY and CDR2 SMNVEV (reference sequence). The CDR3 is made up of 17 amino acids. Trimming stripped 7 bases from V and 1 base from J, with 20 bases between.

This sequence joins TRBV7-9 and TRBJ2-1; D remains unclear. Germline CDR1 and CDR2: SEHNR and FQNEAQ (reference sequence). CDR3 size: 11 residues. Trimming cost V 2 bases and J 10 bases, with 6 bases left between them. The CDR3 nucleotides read TGTGCCAGCAGCTTAATGCGAGAGCAGTTCTTC. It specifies CASSLMREQFF. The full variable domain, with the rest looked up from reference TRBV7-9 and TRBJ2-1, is DTGVSQNPRHKITKRGQNVTFRCDPISEHNRLYWYRQTLGQGPEFLTYFQNEAQLEKSRLLSDRFSAERPKGSFSTLEIQRTEQGDSAMYLCASSLMREQFFGPGTRLTVL.

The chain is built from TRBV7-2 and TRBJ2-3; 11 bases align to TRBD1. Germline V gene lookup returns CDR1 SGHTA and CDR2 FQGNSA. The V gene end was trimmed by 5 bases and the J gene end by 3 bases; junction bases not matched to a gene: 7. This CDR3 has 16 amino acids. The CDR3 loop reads CASSRHRDRGTDTQYF. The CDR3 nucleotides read TGTGCCAGCAGCCGTCACCGGGACAGGGGGACAGATACGCAGTATTTT.

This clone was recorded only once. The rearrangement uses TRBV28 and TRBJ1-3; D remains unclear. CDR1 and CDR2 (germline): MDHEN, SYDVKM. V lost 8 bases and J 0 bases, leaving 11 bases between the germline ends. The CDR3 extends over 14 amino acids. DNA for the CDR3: TGTGCCAGCTTCTCAGACTTCTCTGGAAACACCATATATTTT. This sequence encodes CASFSDFSGNTIYF. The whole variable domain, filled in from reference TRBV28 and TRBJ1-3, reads DVKVTQSSRYLVKRTGEKVFLECVQDMDHENMFWYRQDPGLGLRLIYFSYDVKMKEKGDIPEGYSVSREKKERFSLILESASTNQTSMYLCASFSDFSGNTIYFGEGSWLTVV.

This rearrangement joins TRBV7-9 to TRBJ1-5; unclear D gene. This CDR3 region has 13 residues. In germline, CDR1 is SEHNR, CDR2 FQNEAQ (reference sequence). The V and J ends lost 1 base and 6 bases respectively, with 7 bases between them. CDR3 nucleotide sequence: TGTGCCAGCAGCTTAGATCGGGGTCAGCCCCAGCATTTT. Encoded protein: CASSLDRGQPQHF.

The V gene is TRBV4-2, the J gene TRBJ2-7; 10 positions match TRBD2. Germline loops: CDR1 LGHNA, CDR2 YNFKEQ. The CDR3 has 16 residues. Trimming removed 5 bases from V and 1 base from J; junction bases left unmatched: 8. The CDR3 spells CASSASSGRLSYEQYF. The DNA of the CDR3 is TGTGCCAGCAGCGCATCTAGCGGGAGATTGTCCTACGAGCAGTACTTC.

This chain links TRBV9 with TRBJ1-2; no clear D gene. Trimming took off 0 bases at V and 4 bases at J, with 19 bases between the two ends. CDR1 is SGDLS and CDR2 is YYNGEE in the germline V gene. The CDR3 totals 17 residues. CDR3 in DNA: TGTGCCAGCAGCGTAGATCCGAAAGCGGGAGGCGGCTATGGCTACACCTTC. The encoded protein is CASSVDPKAGGGYGYTF. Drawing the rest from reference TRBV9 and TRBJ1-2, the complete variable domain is DSGVTQTPKHLITATGQRVTLRCSPRSGDLSVYWYQQSLDQGLQFLIQYYNGEERAKGNILERFSAQQFPDLHSELNLSSLELGDSALYFCASSVDPKAGGGYGYTFGSGTRLTVV.

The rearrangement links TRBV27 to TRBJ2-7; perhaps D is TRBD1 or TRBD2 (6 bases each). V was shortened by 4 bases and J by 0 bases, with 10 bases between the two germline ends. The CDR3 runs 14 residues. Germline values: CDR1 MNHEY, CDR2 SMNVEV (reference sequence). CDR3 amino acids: CASSSEGGSYEQYF. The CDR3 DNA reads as TGTGCCAGCAGTTCAGAGGGGGGCTCCTACGAGCAGTACTTC.

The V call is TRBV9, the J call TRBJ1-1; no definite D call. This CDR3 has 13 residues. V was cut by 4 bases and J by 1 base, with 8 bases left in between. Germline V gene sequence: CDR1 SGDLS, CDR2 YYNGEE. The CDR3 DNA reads TGTGCCAGCAGCCTACAGAAGAACACTGAAGCTTTCTTT. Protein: CASSLQKNTEAFF.

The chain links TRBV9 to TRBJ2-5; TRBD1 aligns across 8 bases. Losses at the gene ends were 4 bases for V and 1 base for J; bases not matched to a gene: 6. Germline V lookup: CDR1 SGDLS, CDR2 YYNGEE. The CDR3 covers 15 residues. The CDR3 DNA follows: TGTGCCAGCAGCACAGACAGGGGACCCCAAGAGACCCAGTACTTC. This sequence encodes CASSTDRGPQETQYF.

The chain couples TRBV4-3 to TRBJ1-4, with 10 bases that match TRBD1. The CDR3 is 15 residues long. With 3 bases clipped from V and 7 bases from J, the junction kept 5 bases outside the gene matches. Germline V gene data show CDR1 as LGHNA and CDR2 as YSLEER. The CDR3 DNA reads TGCGCCAGCAGCCAGACGACAGGGGGCGGTGAAAAACTGTTTTTT. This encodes CASSQTTGGGEKLFF.

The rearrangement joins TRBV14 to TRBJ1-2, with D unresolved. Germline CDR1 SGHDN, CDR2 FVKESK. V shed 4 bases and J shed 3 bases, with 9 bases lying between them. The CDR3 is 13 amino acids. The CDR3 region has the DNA TGTGCCAGCAGCCGGCACACCGACTATGGCTACACCTTC. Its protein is CASSRHTDYGYTF.

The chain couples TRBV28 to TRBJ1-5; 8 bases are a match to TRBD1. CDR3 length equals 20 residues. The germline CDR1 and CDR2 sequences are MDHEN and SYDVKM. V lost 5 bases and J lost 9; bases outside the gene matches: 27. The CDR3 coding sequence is TGTGCCAGCAGTCTAGCCGCCAGGGGGCCCCAAATTGCGGCCGCTGTGCCCCAGCATTTT. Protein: CASSLAARGPQIAAAVPQHF.

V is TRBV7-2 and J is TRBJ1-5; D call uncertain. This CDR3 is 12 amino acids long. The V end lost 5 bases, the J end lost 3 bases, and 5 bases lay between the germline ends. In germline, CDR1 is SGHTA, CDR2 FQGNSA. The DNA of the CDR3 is TGTGCCAGCAGCCCGTACAATCAGCCCCAGCATTTT. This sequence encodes CASSPYNQPQHF.

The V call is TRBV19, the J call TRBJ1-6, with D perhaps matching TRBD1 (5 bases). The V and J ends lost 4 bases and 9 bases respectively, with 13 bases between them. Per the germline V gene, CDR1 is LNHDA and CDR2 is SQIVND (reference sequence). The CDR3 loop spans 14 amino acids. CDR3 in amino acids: CASSRMQGSSPLHF. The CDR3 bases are TGTGCCAGTAGTAGGATGCAGGGAAGTTCACCCCTCCACTTT.

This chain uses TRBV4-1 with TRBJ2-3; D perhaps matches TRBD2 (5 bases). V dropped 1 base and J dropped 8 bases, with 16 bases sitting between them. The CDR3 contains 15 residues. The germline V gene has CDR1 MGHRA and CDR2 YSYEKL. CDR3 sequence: CASSQGGVSVFTQYF. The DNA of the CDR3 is TGCGCCAGCAGCCAAGGTGGGGTTAGCGTCTTTACGCAGTATTTT.

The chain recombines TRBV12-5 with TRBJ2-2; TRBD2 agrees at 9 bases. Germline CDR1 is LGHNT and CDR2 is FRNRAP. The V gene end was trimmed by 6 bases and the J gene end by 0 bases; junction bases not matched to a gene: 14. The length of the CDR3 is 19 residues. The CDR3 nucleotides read TGTGCTAGTGGGCCTCGACTAGCGGCGGCTCCTTCGAACACCGGGGAGCTGTTTTTT. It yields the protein CASGPRLAAAPSNTGELFF.

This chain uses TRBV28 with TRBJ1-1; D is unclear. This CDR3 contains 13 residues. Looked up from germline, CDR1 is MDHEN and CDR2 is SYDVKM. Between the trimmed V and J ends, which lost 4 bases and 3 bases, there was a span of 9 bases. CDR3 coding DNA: TGTGCCAGCAGTTCGAGGAGCCACACTGAAGCTTTCTTT. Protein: CASSSRSHTEAFF.

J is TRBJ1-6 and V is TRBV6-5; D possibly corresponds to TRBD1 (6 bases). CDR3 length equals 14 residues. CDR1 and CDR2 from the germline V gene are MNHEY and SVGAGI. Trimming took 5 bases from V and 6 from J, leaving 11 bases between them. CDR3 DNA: TGTGCCAGCAGTCTAGACAGGATTAATTCACCCCTCCACTTT. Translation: CASSLDRINSPLHF.

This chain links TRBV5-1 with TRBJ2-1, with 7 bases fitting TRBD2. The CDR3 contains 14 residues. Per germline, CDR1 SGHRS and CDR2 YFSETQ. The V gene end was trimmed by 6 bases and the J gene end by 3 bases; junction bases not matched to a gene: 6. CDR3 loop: CASTPGLHYNEQFF. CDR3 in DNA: TGCGCCAGCACCCCGGGACTACACTACAATGAGCAGTTCTTC.

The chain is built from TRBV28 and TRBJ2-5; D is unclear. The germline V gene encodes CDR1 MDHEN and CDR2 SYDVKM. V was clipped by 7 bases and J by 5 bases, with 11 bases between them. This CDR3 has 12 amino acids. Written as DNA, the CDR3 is TGTGCCAGCAAGGACCTGGCGGAGACCCAGTACTTC. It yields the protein CASKDLAETQYF.

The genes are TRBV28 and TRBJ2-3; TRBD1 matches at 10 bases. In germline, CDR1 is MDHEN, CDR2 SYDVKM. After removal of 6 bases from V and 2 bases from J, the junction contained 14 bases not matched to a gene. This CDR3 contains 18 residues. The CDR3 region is CASSSPPGQGFHTDTQYF. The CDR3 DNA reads TGTGCCAGCAGCTCCCCGCCGGGACAGGGGTTCCACACAGATACGCAGTATTTT.

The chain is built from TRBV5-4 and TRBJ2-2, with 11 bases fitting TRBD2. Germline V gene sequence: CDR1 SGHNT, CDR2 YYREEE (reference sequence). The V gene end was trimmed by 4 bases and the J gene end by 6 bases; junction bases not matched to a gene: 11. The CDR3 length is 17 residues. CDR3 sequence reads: CASSPPPTSGGPGELFF. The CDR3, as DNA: TGTGCCAGCAGCCCCCCTCCAACTAGCGGGGGTCCCGGGGAGCTGTTTTTT.

Written as DNA, the CDR3 is TGCGCCAGCAGCTTGGCCGGGACGGTCACCTACGAGCAGTACTTC. Residues: CASSLAGTVTYEQYF. The chain employs TRBV5-1 and TRBJ2-7, with D possibly called TRBD1 or TRBD2 (5 bases each). CDR3 length: 15 residues. The germline CDR1 and CDR2 sequences are SGHRS and YFSETQ. V was trimmed by 0 bases and J by 2 bases, leaving 12 bases between them.